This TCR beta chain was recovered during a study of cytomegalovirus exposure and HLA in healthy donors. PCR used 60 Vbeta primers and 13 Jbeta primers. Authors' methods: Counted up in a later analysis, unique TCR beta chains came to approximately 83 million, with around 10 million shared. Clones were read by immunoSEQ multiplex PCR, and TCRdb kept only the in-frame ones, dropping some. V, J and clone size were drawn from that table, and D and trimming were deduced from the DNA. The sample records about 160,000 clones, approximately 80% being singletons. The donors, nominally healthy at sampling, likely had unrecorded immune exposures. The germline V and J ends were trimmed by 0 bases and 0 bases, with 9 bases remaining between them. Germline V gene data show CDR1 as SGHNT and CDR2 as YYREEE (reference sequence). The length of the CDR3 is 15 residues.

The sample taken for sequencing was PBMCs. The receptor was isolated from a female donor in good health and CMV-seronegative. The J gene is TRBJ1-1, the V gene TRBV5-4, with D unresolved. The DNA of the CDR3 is TGTGCCAGCAGCTTGGGGAGGGATATGAACACTGAAGCTTTCTTT. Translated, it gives CASSLGRDMNTEAFF.